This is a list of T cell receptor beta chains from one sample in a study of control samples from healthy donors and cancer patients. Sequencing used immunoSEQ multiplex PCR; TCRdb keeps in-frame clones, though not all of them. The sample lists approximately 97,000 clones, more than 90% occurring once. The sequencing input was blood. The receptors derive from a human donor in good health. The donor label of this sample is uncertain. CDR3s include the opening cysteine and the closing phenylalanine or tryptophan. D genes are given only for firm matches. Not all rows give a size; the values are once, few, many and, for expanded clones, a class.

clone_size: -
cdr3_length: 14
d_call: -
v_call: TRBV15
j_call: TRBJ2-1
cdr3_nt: TGTGCCACCAGCAGAGCGGGGCCGGGGAATGAGCAGTTCTTC
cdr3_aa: CATSRAGPGNEQFF

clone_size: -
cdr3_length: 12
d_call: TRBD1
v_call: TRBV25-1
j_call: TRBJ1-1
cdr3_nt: TGTGCCAGTTACGACAGGGGAGGAGGAGCTTTCTTT
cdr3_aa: CASYDRGGGAFF

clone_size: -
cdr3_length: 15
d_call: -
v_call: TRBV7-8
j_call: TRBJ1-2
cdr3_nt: TGTGCCAGCAGCTTAGCCTTTGAGGGACCATACGGCTACACCTTC
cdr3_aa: CASSLAFEGPYGYTF

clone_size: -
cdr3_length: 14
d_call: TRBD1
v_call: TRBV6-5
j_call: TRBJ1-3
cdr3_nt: TGTGCCAGCAGGGTTCGGACAGGGAGAAACACCATATATTTT
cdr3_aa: CASRVRTGRNTIYF

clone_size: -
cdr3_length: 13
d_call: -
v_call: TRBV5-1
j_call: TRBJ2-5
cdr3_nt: TGCGCCAGCAGCTTGGAGGTGGCCGAGACCCAGTACTTC
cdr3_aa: CASSLEVAETQYF

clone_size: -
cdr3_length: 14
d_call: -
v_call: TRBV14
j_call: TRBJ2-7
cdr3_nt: TGTGCCAGCAGCCAAGAGGGAGGCTTCTACGAGCAGTACTTC
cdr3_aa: CASSQEGGFYEQYF

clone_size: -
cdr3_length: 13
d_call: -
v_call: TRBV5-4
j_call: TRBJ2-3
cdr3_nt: TGTGCCAGCAGCTTGGCCAGGGAGGATACGCAGTATTTT
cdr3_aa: CASSLAREDTQYF

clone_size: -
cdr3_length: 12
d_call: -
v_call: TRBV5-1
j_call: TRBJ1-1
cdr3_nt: TGCGCCAGCAGCACGGACTGGGCTGAAGCTTTCTTT
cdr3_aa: CASSTDWAEAFF

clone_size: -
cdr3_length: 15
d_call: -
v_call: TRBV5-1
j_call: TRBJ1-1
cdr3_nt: TGCGCCAGCAGCTTGGGTAACACCATGAACACTGAAGCTTTCTTT
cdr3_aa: CASSLGNTMNTEAFF

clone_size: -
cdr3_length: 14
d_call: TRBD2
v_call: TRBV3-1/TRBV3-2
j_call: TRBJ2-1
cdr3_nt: TGTGCCAGCACTATAGCGGGGGGAGAGAATGAGCAGTTCTTC
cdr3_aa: CASTIAGGENEQFF

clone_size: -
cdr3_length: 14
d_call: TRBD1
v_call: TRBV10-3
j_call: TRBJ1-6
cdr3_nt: TGTGCCATCCAGGACAGGGGAAATAATTCACCCCTCCACTTT
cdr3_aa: CAIQDRGNNSPLHF

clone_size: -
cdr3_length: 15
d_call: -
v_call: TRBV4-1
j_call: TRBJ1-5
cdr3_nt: TGCGCCAGCAGCCAAGGGCAGGGAAGCAATCAGCCCCAGCATTTT
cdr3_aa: CASSQGQGSNQPQHF

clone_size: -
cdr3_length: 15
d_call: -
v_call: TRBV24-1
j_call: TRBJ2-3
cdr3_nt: TGTGCCACCAGTGATCCCGGGACGCCTTCAGATACGCAGTATTTT
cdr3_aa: CATSDPGTPSDTQYF

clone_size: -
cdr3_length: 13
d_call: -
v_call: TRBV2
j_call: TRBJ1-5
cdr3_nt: TGTGCCAGCAAGGGGGATAGCAATCAGCCCCAGCATTTT
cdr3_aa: CASKGDSNQPQHF

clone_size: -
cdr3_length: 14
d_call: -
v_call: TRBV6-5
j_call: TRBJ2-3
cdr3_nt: TGTGCCAGTAGACTCGCTGGGCCCACAGATACGCAGTATTTT
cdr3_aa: CASRLAGPTDTQYF

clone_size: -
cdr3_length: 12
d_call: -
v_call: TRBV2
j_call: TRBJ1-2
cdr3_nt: TGTGCCAGCAAGGGGGACGGGTATGGCTACACCTTC
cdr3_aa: CASKGDGYGYTF

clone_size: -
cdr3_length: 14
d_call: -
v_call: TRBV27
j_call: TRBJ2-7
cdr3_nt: TGTGCCAGCAGAAGCCGGACGGGCTCCTACGAGCAGTACTTC
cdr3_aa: CASRSRTGSYEQYF

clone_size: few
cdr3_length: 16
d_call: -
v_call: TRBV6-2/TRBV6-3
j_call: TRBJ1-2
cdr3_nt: TGTGCCAGCAGTTACTCGAGAACCGGCGGGGGAGGGGGCTACACCTTC
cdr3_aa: CASSYSRTGGGGGYTF

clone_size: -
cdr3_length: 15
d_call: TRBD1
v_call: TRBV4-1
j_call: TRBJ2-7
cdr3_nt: TGCGCCAGCAGCCAAGATACGGACAGGGGTTACGAGCAGTACTTC
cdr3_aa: CASSQDTDRGYEQYF

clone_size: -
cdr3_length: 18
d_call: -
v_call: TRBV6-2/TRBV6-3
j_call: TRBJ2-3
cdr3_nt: TGTGCCAGCAGTTACTCGATCGTCGGCATGCCTAGCACAGATACGCAGTATTTT
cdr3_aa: CASSYSIVGMPSTDTQYF

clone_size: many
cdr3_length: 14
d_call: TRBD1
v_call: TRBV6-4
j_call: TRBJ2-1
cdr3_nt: TGTGCCAGCAGTCCCGGGACAGGGGGCAATGAGCAGTTCTTC
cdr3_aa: CASSPGTGGNEQFF

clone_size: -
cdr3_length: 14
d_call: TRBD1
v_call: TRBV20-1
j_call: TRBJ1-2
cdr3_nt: TGCAGTGCTAGTGGTGGACAGGGGGACTATGGCTACACCTTC
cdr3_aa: CSASGGQGDYGYTF

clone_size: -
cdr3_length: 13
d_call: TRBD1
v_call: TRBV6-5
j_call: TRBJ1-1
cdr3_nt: TGTGCCAGCAGTTCAAGACAGGGCACTGAAGCTTTCTTT
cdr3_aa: CASSSRQGTEAFF

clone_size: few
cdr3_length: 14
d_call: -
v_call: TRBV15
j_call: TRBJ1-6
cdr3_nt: TGTGCCACCAGCGGGGGGACTTCGGATTCACCCCTCCACTTT
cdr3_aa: CATSGGTSDSPLHF

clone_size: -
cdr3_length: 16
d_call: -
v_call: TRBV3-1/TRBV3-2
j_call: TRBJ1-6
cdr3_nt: TGTGCCAGCAGCCAAGACCCGGGCAGGAGAAATTCACCCCTCCACTTT
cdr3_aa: CASSQDPGRRNSPLHF

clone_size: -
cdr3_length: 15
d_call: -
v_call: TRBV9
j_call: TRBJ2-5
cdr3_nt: TGTGCCAGCAGCGTAGGAGGCAGGAACGAAGGGACCCAGTACTTC
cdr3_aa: CASSVGGRNEGTQYF

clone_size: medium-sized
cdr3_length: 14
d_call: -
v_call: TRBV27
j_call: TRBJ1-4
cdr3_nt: TGTGCCAGCAGTTTAACAGGGTGGTCTGAAAAACTGTTTTTT
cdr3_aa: CASSLTGWSEKLFF

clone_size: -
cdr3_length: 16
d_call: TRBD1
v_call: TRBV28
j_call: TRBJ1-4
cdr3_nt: TGTGCCAGCAGTCAACAGGGGGCTGCAACTAATGAAAAACTGTTTTTT
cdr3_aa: CASSQQGAATNEKLFF

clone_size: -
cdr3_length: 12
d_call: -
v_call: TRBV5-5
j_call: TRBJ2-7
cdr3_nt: TGTGCCAGCAGCAGGATGGAGTACGAGCAGTACTTC
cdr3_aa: CASSRMEYEQYF

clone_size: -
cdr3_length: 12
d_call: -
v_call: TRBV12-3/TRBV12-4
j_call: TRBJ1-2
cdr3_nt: TGTGCCAGCAGTTTAGAGGAGGAGGGCTACACCTTC
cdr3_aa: CASSLEEEGYTF

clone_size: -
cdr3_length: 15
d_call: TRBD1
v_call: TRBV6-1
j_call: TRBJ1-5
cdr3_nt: TGTGCCAGCAGTGAAGAGACAGGGCGGGACCAGCCCCAGCATTTT
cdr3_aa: CASSEETGRDQPQHF

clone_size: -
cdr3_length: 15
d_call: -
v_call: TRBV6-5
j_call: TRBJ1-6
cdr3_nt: TGTGCCAGCAGTTACTCGAGCCGAAATAATTCACCCCTCCACTTT
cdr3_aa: CASSYSSRNNSPLHF

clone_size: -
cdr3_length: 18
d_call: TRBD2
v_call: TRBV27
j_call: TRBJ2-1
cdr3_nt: TGTGCCAGCAGGACGGGACTGGCGGGGGGCCGCTCCTACAATGAGCAGTTCTTC
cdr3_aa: CASRTGLAGGRSYNEQFF

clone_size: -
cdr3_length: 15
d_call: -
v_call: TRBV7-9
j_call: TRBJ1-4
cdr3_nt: TGTGCCAGCAGCCCCGTAACAGGACCGGATGAAAAACTGTTTTTT
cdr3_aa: CASSPVTGPDEKLFF

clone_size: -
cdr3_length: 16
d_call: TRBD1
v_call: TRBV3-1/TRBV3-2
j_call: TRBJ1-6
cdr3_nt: TGTGCCAGCAGCCAAGGACAGGGCAACTATAATTCACCCCTCCACTTT
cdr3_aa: CASSQGQGNYNSPLHF

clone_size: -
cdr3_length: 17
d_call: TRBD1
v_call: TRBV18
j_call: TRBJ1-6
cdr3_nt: TGTGCCAGCTCACTCCTCCGGGACAGGGGGCAAGATTCACCCCTCCACTTT
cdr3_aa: CASSLLRDRGQDSPLHF

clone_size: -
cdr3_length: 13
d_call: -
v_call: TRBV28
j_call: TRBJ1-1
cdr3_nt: TGTGCCAGCAGTTTTATCCGGGGCACTGAAGCTTTCTTT
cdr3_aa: CASSFIRGTEAFF

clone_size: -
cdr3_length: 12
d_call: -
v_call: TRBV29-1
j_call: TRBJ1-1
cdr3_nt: TGCAGCGTGCATTCAGGGGCCACTGAAGCTTTCTTT
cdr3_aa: CSVHSGATEAFF

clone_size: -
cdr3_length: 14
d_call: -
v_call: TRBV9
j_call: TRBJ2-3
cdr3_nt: TGTGCCAGCAGCGTTGCAGGGAACACAGATACGCAGTATTTT
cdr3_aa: CASSVAGNTDTQYF

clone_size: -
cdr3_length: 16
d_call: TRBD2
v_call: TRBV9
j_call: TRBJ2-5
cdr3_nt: TGTGCCAGCAGCGAGCGTAGCGGGGGGGCCGGGAAGACCCAGTACTTC
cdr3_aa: CASSERSGGAGKTQYF

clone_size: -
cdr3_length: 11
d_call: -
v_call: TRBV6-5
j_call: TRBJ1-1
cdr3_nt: TGTGCCAGCAGTTCCGACAGGTGGCGGTTCTTT
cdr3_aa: CASSSDRWRFF

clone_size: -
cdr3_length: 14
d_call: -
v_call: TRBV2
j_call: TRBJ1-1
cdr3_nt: TGTGCCAGCAATCAACGACGGTGGGACACTGAAGCTTTCTTT
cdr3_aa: CASNQRRWDTEAFF

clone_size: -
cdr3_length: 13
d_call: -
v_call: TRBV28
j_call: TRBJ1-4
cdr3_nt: TGTGCCAGCAAAAAGGACCTCCCCGAAAAACTGTTTTTT
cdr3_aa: CASKKDLPEKLFF

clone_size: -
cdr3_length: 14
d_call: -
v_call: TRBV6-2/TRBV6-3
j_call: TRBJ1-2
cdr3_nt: TGTGCCAGCAGTTACTCGGTGGAGGCCTATGGCTACACCTTC
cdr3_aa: CASSYSVEAYGYTF

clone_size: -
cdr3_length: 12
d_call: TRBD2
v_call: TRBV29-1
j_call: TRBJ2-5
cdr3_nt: TGCAGCCTTAGCGGGGGGGCCGGGACCCAGTACTTC
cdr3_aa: CSLSGGAGTQYF

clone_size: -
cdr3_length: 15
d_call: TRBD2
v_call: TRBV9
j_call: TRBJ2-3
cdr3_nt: TGTGCCAGCAGCGTAGAAGCGGGGGGTACAGATACGCAGTATTTT
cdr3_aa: CASSVEAGGTDTQYF

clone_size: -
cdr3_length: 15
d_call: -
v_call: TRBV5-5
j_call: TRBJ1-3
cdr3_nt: TGTGCCAGCAGCTTGTTCGGGGTCTCTGGAAACACCATATATTTT
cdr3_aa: CASSLFGVSGNTIYF

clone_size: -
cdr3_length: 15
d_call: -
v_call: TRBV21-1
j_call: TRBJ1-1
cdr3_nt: TGTGCCAGCAGCAAAAGGGAACGAGATAACACTGAAGCTTTCTTT
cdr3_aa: CASSKRERDNTEAFF

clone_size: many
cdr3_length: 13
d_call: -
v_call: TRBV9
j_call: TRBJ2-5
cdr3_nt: TGTGCCAGCGGTACAGGGATGGGAGAGACCCAGTACTTC
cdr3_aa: CASGTGMGETQYF

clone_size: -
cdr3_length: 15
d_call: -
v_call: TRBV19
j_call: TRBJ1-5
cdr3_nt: TGTGCCAGTAGTATCCGGGACGGCGAGAATCAGCCCCAGCATTTT
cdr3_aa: CASSIRDGENQPQHF

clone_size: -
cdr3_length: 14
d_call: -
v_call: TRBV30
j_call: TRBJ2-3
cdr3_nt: TGTGCCTGGACCCTAGGAGGGGCCCCCGATACGCAGTATTTT
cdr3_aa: CAWTLGGAPDTQYF

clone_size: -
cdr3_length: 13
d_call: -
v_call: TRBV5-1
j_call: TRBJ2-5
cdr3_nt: TGCGCCAGCAGCTTGTTACAGAAAGAGACCCAGTACTTC
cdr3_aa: CASSLLQKETQYF